This T cell receptor beta chain appears in the sequencing data of a study of cytotoxic CD8 clonotypes in ibrutinib-treated CLL. Cryopreserved PBMCs were the source of around 2 micrograms of genomic DNA, which went to TCR beta libraries. Note on this clone: Antigen specificity is unknown.

Study-wide results and limits: Under treatment, the uncommon public clonotypes either contracted or remained stable. Sustained-remission patients were sampled at different times than progressing patients were. Relative to age-matched healthy donors, clonality at baseline was higher, and it tracked circulating CD8+ T-cell counts.

The repertoire was sequenced with immunoSEQ multiplex PCR; TCRdb's copy has only in-frame clones and lacks some. The sample has about 130,000 clones, roughly 85% seen once; the top ten hold about 1.9%. Unmatched junction bases numbered 11, after V lost 7 bases and J lost 2 bases. The CDR3 is 17 residues long. From germline, CDR1 is SNHLY and CDR2 FYNNEI. J is TRBJ2-5 and V is TRBV2; TRBD2 agrees at 12 bases. This receptor was obtained from a human donor with chronic lymphocytic leukemia. The source was PBMCs, collected after 24 months of ibrutinib treatment. This chain's CDR3 is CASNPTSGGEAQETQYF. The CDR3 DNA sequence: TGTGCCAGCAACCCGACTAGCGGGGGAGAGGCACAAGAGACCCAGTACTTC. Full variable domain (rest looked up from reference TRBV2 and TRBJ2-5): EPEVTQTPSHQVTQMGQEVILRCVPISNHLYFYWYRQILGQKVEFLVSFYNNEISEKSEIFDDQFSVERPDGSNFTLKIRSTKLEDSAMYFCASNPTSGGEAQETQYFGPGTRLLVL.